This T cell receptor beta chain originates from a study of blood T cells in healthy people across ages. Whole-study findings and limits: For the donors, CMV status was unknown and possibly confounded expanded clonotype changes. The fall in TCR beta diversity per million T cells was roughly linear with age.

The extraction recovered at least 5.5 micrograms of total RNA per sample. A J-beta primer mix and a sample-barcoded 5' primer were used in a second PCR of about 7 to 12 cycles. A template-switch adaptor containing 12 random nucleotides labeled each cDNA molecule. TCRdb ran MiXCR on the 5' RACE reads and lists one entry per CDR3 protein. The data contain approximately 1.5 million distinct CDR3 sequences, 35% to 45% of them singletons. With regard to this clonotype: Its antigen is undetermined.

Germline CDR1 is SQVTM and CDR2 is ANQGSEA. V was shortened by 4 bases and J by 3 bases, with 10 bases between the two germline ends. This CDR3 comprises 12 residues. Sequenced material: blood. V usage is TRBV29-1 and J usage is TRBJ2-7, with no clear D. This TCR was sampled from a woman under 30 in good health. The CDR3 is CSVASFDYEQYF. CDR3 nucleotides: TGCAGCGTTGCAAGCTTTGACTACGAGCAGTACTTC.